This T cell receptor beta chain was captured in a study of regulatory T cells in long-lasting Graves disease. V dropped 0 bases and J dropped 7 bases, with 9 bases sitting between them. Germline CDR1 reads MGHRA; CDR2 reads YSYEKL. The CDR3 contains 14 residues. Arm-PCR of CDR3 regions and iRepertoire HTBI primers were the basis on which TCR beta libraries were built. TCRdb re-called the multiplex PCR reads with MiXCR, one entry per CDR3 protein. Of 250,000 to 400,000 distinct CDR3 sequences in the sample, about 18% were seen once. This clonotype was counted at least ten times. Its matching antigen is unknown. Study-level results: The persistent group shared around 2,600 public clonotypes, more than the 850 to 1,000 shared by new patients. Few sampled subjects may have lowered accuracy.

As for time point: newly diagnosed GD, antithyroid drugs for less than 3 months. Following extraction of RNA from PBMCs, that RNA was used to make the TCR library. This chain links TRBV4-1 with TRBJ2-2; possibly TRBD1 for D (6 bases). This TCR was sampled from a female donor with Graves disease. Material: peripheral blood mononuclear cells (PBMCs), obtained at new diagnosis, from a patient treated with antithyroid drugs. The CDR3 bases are TGCGCCAGCAGCCAAGATCCAGGGGTCGGGGAGCTGTTTTTT. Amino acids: CASSQDPGVGELFF.